The 27 T cell receptor beta chains listed next were all sequenced from one sample in a study of T cells after yellow fever vaccination. TCRdb analysed the 5' RACE reads with MiXCR anew, one entry per CDR3 protein. The repertoire holds 500,000 to 650,000 distinct CDR3 sequences, with approximately 13% as singletons. This specimen consisted of PBMCs, obtained on the day of the yellow fever booster vaccination. The receptors shown here come from a man aged 25-40 years who received the YFV17D yellow fever vaccine.

In its sample, this clonotype was seen a few times. V and J are TRBV24-1 and TRBJ1-1; 7 nucleotides line up with TRBD1. V lost 3 bases to trimming and J lost 10 bases; unmatched junction nucleotides: 19. Germline V gene data show CDR1 as KGHDR and CDR2 as SFDVKD. The length of the CDR3 is 17 residues. The CDR3 DNA is TGTGCCACCAGTGATCGCCAAGGGACAGTGGTTACAGAGGGAGCTTTCTTT. Its translation is CATSDRQGTVVTEGAFF.

This clonotype has a count of ten or more. The V call is TRBV15, the J call TRBJ2-2; 7 bases are shared with TRBD2. This CDR3 has 13 residues. J lost 6 bases, V lost 11 bases, and 9 bases had no gene match. Germline loops: CDR1 LNHNV, CDR2 YYDKDF (reference sequence). CDR3 sequence (DNA): TGTGCCGTGAGGGAGGGTCTACCCGGGGAGCTGTTTTTT. Translated, it gives CAVREGLPGELFF.

This clonotype was counted at least ten times. This sequence joins TRBV6-5 and TRBJ2-6, with no clear D. Trimming removed 6 bases from V and 4 bases from J, with 4 bases in between. The CDR3 is 12 amino acids. Germline V gives CDR1 MNHEY, CDR2 SVGAGI. The CDR3 loop reads CASRTGANVLTF. The DNA of the CDR3 is TGTGCCAGCAGAACCGGGGCCAACGTCCTGACTTTC.

The chain is built from TRBV19 and TRBJ1-2, with D perhaps TRBD1 (6 bases). CDR1 is LNHDA and CDR2 is SQIVND in the germline V gene (reference sequence). V was shortened by 4 bases and J by 6 bases, with 9 bases between the two germline ends. The CDR3 covers 12 residues. CDR3 protein: CASSKAGDGYTF. CDR3 coding DNA: TGTGCCAGTAGTAAGGCAGGGGATGGCTACACCTTC.

About this clonotype: This may arise from a read error, as a much more abundant clone is one base away. The V gene is TRBV11-2, the J gene TRBJ1-2; perhaps TRBD1 as D (6 bases). The CDR3 runs to 15 residues. Trimming left V 6 bases short and J 4 bases short, with 18 bases between. Germline V lookup: CDR1 SGHAT, CDR2 FQNNGV. The CDR3 sequence is CASSANGGRVYGYTF. DNA for the CDR3: TGTGCCAGCAGTGCCAATGGGGGGCGCGTCTATGGCTACACCTTC.

V gene TRBV12-3 or TRBV12-4 combines with J gene TRBJ2-7, with TRBD2 matching 10 bases. The V and J ends lost 4 bases and 6 bases, in that order; junction bases with no gene match: 6. The CDR3 runs 14 residues. In nucleotides, the CDR3 is TGTGCCAGCAGTTCCCGACTAGCGGGCCTCGAGCAGTACTTC. It is translated as CASSSRLAGLEQYF.

This clonotype was counted between two and nine times. The chain recombines TRBV6-2 or TRBV6-3 with TRBJ2-7, with unresolved D. The V gene's germline CDR1 is MNHEY and CDR2 SVGEGT. This CDR3 is built from 14 residues. V was clipped by 5 bases and J by 5 bases, with 16 bases between them. The CDR3 spells CASSNYKGPHEQYF. The CDR3 coding sequence is TGTGCCAGCAGTAATTACAAGGGTCCGCACGAGCAGTACTTC.

In its sample, this clonotype was seen many times. V gene TRBV20-1 combines with J gene TRBJ2-1; D remains ambiguous. This CDR3 has 15 amino acids. Germline V gene data show CDR1 as DFQATT and CDR2 as SNEGSKA (reference sequence). The germline V and J ends were trimmed by 0 bases and 3 bases, with 12 bases remaining between them. The CDR3 DNA sequence: TGCAGTGCTAGAGAGGTAGCAGGATACTACAATGAGCAGTTCTTC. Translated: CSAREVAGYYNEQFF.

The V call is TRBV7-6, the J call TRBJ2-3, with 10 bases that match TRBD2. V lost 1 base and J lost 3; bases outside the gene matches: 7. The CDR3 has 17 amino acids. The germline V gene has CDR1 SGHVS and CDR2 FNYEAQ. Here the CDR3 reads CASSLGRLAGSTDTQYF. CDR3 nucleotide sequence: TGTGCCAGCAGCTTAGGCCGACTAGCGGGTTCGACAGATACGCAGTATTTT.

Comments on this clonotype: A much larger clone sits a single nucleotide away, making a read error possible. The V and J genes are TRBV13 and TRBJ2-7, with 10 nucleotides matching TRBD1. The CDR3 loop spans 15 amino acids. Germline-derived CDR1 and CDR2 are PRHDT and FYEKMQ (reference sequence). The CDR3 DNA follows: TGTGTCAGCAGCCCGGGGACAGGGGCTGGCTACGAGCAGTACTTC. Amino acid sequence: CVSSPGTGAGYEQYF.

The V call is TRBV3-1, the J call TRBJ1-1; tentative D call: TRBD1 (6 bases). CDR1 is LGHDT and CDR2 is YNNKEL in the germline V gene (reference sequence). This CDR3 is 15 amino acids long. Trimming cost V 7 bases and J 5 bases, with 20 bases left between them. CDR3 in amino acids: CASTPWDTGETEAFF. The CDR3 DNA reads as TGTGCCAGCACCCCCTGGGACACCGGGGAAACTGAAGCTTTCTTT.

This clonotype was seen at least ten times. The chain has TRBV20-1 and TRBJ2-7; D is unresolved. Trimming stripped 2 bases from V and 4 bases from J, with 6 bases between. The V gene's germline CDR1 is DFQATT and CDR2 SNEGSKA (reference sequence). The CDR3 is 11 amino acids. CDR3: CSARNGYEQYF. CDR3 nucleotide sequence: TGCAGTGCTAGAAATGGATACGAGCAGTACTTC.

This clonotype was recorded a few times. V usage is TRBV10-2 and J usage is TRBJ1-2, with 7 bases fitting TRBD1. This CDR3 spans 16 amino acids. After removal of 0 bases from V and 0 bases from J, the junction contained 4 bases not matched to a gene. From germline, CDR1 is WSHSY and CDR2 SAAADI. CDR3 coding DNA: TGCGCCAGCAGTGAGTCAGGGGGCCCGGCTAACTATGGCTACACCTTC. It specifies CASSESGGPANYGYTF.

Concerning this clonotype: One end of the junction is discordant with germline, which a read error may explain. The chain carries TRBV5-1 and TRBJ1-2, with TRBD1 as a possible D gene (6 bases). Germline V CDR1 and CDR2: SGHRS, YFSETQ. The CDR3 runs 16 residues. CDR3 loop: CSSSPGVAGVGGGYTF. CDR3 sequence (DNA): TGCTCCAGCAGCCCCGGAGTAGCAGGGGTTGGAGGAGGCTACACCTTC.

The chain is built from TRBV18 and TRBJ2-1; 7 bases line up with TRBD1. J lost 2 bases, V lost 0 bases, and 16 bases had no gene match. Germline loops: CDR1 KGHSH, CDR2 LQKENI. The CDR3 length is 20 residues. The CDR3 DNA reads TGTGCCAGCTCACCACCGCCCCTCCCCTCCCGGGACAGTCCCTACAATGAGCAGTTCTTC. Encoded protein: CASSPPPLPSRDSPYNEQFF.

The gene calls are TRBV7-2 and TRBJ2-3; D unresolved. This CDR3 is built from 15 residues. V lost 2 bases and J lost 0, with 9 bases in between. CDR1 is SGHTA and CDR2 is FQGNSA in the germline V gene. CDR3 region: CASSLIQGSTDTQYF. The CDR3 DNA is TGTGCCAGCAGCTTAATTCAAGGAAGCACAGATACGCAGTATTTT.

In its sample, this clonotype was seen a few times. The chain has TRBV7-2 and TRBJ2-7; D tentatively reads TRBD1 or TRBD2 (5 bases each). Germline lookup yields CDR1 SGHTA and CDR2 FQGNSA. CDR3 length equals 17 residues. V was trimmed by 4 bases and J by 4 bases, leaving 23 bases between them. CDR3 region: CASSSPPGRVWGYEQYF. In DNA form, the CDR3 reads TGTGCCAGCAGCTCCCCCCCGGGCAGGGTCTGGGGGTACGAGCAGTACTTC.

The chain couples TRBV5-1 to TRBJ2-1, with D perhaps matching TRBD1 (6 bases). V shed 1 base and J shed 8 bases, with 19 bases lying between them. Germline CDR1 reads SGHRS; CDR2 reads YFSETQ. This CDR3 spans 16 amino acids. CDR3: CASSLPRDNSGDEQFF. CDR3 DNA sequence: TGCGCCAGCAGCTTGCCCCGGGACAACTCCGGAGATGAGCAGTTCTTC.

Concerning this clonotype: A single base separates this from a much larger clone, so it may be a read error. The CDR3 sequence is CASSLYSGGTYDQPQHF. The CDR3 DNA reads as TGTGCCAGCAGTTTATACTCAGGGGGCACTTATGATCAGCCCCAGCATTTT. This sequence joins TRBV28 and TRBJ1-5, with TRBD1 matching over 8 bases. V shed 1 base, J shed 5 bases, and the junction held 10 bases outside the gene matches. Germline V CDR1 and CDR2: MDHEN, SYDVKM. The CDR3 spans 17 residues.

This clonotype came up a few times. The rearrangement uses TRBV6-5 and TRBJ2-2, with a tentative D call TRBD2 (6 bases). Trimming pared 3 bases from V and 4 bases from J, leaving 21 bases between. Germline lookup yields CDR1 MNHEY and CDR2 SVGAGI. The CDR3 consists of 18 residues. CDR3 protein: CASSYSPSDRFSTGELFF. CDR3 in DNA: TGTGCCAGCAGTTATTCCCCTAGCGATAGGTTTTCCACCGGGGAGCTGTTTTTT.

The chain is built from TRBV4-2 and TRBJ2-7; D might be TRBD1 (6 bases). The CDR3 extends over 16 amino acids. The germline V and J ends were trimmed by 4 bases and 5 bases, with 21 bases remaining between them. The germline V gene has CDR1 LGHNA and CDR2 YNFKEQ. For the CDR3, the DNA is TGTGCCAGCAGCCGTGGTGGCCGGGACATATACAACGAGCAGTACTTC. This codes for CASSRGGRDIYNEQYF.

This clonotype was picked up a small number of times. The chain recombines TRBV6-2 or TRBV6-3 with TRBJ2-1, with 11 bases fitting TRBD2. Germline CDR1 and CDR2: MNHEY and SVGEGT. Trimming at V came to 6 bases and at J to 0 bases, leaving 16 bases not matched to a gene. CDR3 size: 20 residues. The DNA of the CDR3 is TGTGCCAGCAGACTACGTAGTAGCGGGAGGGCCCGCGGCTCCTACAATGAGCAGTTCTTC. This sequence encodes CASRLRSSGRARGSYNEQFF.

This clonotype was seen only a few times. This chain joins TRBV7-6 and TRBJ1-2; 8 nucleotides agree with TRBD1. Trimming took 1 base from V and 4 from J; bases not matched to a gene: 5. The CDR3 spans 15 residues. Germline V gene lookup returns CDR1 SGHVS and CDR2 FNYEAQ. The CDR3 DNA sequence: TGTGCCAGCAGCTTAGGGACAGGGAACGTCTATGGCTACACCTTC. Its translation is CASSLGTGNVYGYTF.

Many counts were recorded for this clonotype. The chain uses TRBV6-2 or TRBV6-3 and TRBJ2-1; 7 nucleotides match TRBD2. After removal of 6 bases from V and 0 bases from J, the junction contained 8 bases not matched to a gene. The CDR3 extends over 16 amino acids. Germline CDR1 MNHEY, CDR2 SVGEGT. CDR3 sequence reads: CASRMGGSSSYNEQFF. The DNA for the CDR3 is TGTGCCAGCAGGATGGGGGGGTCGAGCTCCTACAATGAGCAGTTCTTC.

The chain employs TRBV20-1 and TRBJ1-4; D is possibly TRBD1 (6 bases). CDR1 is DFQATT, CDR2 SNEGSKA, per germline (reference sequence). CDR3 size: 13 residues. The ends were cut back, 6 bases at V and 4 bases at J, with 12 bases in the middle. CDR3 protein: CSARTVINEKLFF. CDR3 bases: TGCAGTGCGAGGACAGTGATTAATGAAAAACTGTTTTTT.

This clonotype showed up many times. The rearrangement uses TRBV12-3 or TRBV12-4 and TRBJ2-3, with TRBD1 matching over 9 bases. V shed 5 bases, J shed 3 bases, and the junction held 6 bases outside the gene matches. CDR3 length: 15 residues. The CDR3 bases are TGTGCCAGCAGTAGGGACAGGGTCGTTACAGATACGCAGTATTTT. Translating it yields CASSRDRVVTDTQYF.

Only a few counts were recorded for this clonotype. V is TRBV5-1 and J is TRBJ1-5, with 10 bases aligning to TRBD1. The CDR3 length is 15 residues. Losses at the gene ends were 0 bases for V and 5 bases for J; bases not matched to a gene: 2. Germline V lookup: CDR1 SGHRS, CDR2 YFSETQ. CDR3 in amino acids: CASSLGQGAHQPQHF. Here the CDR3 DNA reads TGCGCCAGCAGCTTGGGACAGGGGGCCCATCAGCCCCAGCATTTT.